This T cell receptor beta chain was sequenced during a study of control samples from healthy donors and cancer patients. The germline gives CDR1 KGHSH, CDR2 LQKENI. After removal of 3 bases from V and 5 bases from J, the junction contained 10 bases not matched to a gene. The CDR3 totals 15 residues. Profiled with immunoSEQ multiplex PCR; TCRdb holds only in-frame clones, not every one. Of some 49,000 clones in the sample, roughly 85% were seen once. This clone was found once. The sequenced sample consisted of PBMCs. This TCR was recovered from a woman aged 50 to 65 with lung cancer. The chain uses TRBV18 and TRBJ2-7, with 7 bases identical to TRBD1. CDR3 nucleotide sequence: TGTGCCAGCTCACCTAGACAGGGAGAATCCCACGAGCAGTACTTC. Translated: CASSPRQGESHEQYF.